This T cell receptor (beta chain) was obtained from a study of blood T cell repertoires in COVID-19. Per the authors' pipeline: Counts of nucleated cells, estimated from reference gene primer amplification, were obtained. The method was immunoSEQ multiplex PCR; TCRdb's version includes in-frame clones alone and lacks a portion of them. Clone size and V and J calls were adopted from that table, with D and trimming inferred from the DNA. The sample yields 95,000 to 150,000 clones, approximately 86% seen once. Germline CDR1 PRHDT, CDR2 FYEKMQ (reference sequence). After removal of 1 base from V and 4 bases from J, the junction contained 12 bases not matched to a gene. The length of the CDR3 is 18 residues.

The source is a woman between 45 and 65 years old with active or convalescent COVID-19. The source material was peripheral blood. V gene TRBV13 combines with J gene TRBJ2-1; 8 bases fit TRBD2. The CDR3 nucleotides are TGTGCCAGCAGCTTAGCGAACGGGAGGGCCAGGGGATACAATGAGCAGTTCTTC. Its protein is CASSLANGRARGYNEQFF. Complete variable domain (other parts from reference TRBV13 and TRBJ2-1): AAGVIQSPRHLIKEKRETATLKCYPIPRHDTVYWYQQGPGQDPQFLISFYEKMQSDKGSIPDRFSAQQFSDYHSELNMSSLELGDSALYFCASSLANGRARGYNEQFFGPGTRLTVL.